The 18 T cell receptor beta chains presented below share a single source sample, sequenced in a study of T cells in women clearing cervical HPV infection. The method was immunoSEQ multiplex PCR; TCRdb's version includes in-frame clones alone and lacks a portion of them. The sample table includes tens of thousands of clones. Sequences were obtained from blood buffy coat. The receptors come from a woman between 18 and 70 years old with a cervical HPV16 infection that either progressed to CIN3+ or cleared (not recorded which).

Details on this clone: The CDR3 goes on 3 residues after the read ends, and that part is filled in from the germline J gene. J is TRBJ1-5 and V is TRBV2; D is ambiguous. Germline CDR1 is SNHLY and CDR2 is FYNNEI. V lost 8 bases and J 5 bases, leaving 16 bases between the germline ends. The CDR3 length is 14 residues. The part of the CDR3 DNA that was read is TGTGCCAGCCGGGCCCCGGGCGGGGATCAGCCC. Translated, it gives CASRAPGGDQP. The entire CDR3 is CASRAPGGDQPQHF.

Of note for this clone: The sequence runs out 3 residues before the end of the CDR3; the remainder is reconstructed from the germline J gene. The genes are TRBV7-8 and TRBJ2-3; TRBD2 aligns across 8 bases. The CDR3 is 17 amino acids. The trim removed 5 bases at V and 7 bases at J, leaving 17 bases unmatched. Germline V CDR1 and CDR2: SGHVS, FQNEAQ. CDR3 DNA (partial): TGTGCCAGCAGCGCGAAACCGGGACTAGGTTCGAAAAATACG. This codes for CASSAKPGLGSKNT. The complete CDR3 reads CASSAKPGLGSKNTQYF.

As concerns this clone: The observed sequence ends 3 residues before the CDR3 terminus, with the missing tail filled in from the germline J gene. This chain joins TRBV2 and TRBJ1-1, with 7 bases lining up with TRBD1. The CDR3 runs to 15 residues. V shed 6 bases, J shed 3 bases, and the junction held 10 bases outside the gene matches. In germline, CDR1 is SNHLY, CDR2 FYNNEI. CDR3 DNA (partial): TGTGCCAGCAGCCCATTAGGACAGGAAGACACTGAA. This encodes CASSPLGQEDTE. The entire CDR3 protein reads CASSPLGQEDTEAFF.

Regarding this clone: The missing CDR3 end, 3 residues past where the read stops, is filled in from the germline J gene. V gene TRBV5-4 combines with J gene TRBJ2-7; 9 nucleotides align to TRBD2. CDR1 is SGHNT and CDR2 is YYREEE in the germline V gene (reference sequence). This CDR3 region has 13 residues. Trimming took 7 bases from V and 0 from J; bases not matched to a gene: 2. CDR3 DNA, as far as it was read: TGTGCCAGCTTGCGGGAGGGCTCCTACGAG. Protein sequence: CASLREGSYE. The entire CDR3 reads CASLREGSYEQYF.

Regarding this clone: The CDR3 goes on 3 residues after the read ends, and that part is filled in from the germline J gene. The chain links TRBV20-1 to TRBJ2-7, with 7 bases fitting TRBD2. Germline trimming cut 3 bases from V and 2 bases from J; bases unmatched to any gene: 4. This CDR3 contains 13 residues. Germline CDR1 is DFQATT and CDR2 is SNEGSKA (reference sequence). Partial CDR3 DNA: TGCAGTGCTAGGCGTGGGGGGGCCTACGAG. This encodes CSARRGGAYE. The whole CDR3 region reads CSARRGGAYEQYF.

As to this clone: The read is 3 residues too short to cover the CDR3 end, so that end is filled in from the germline J gene. The chain recombines TRBV19 with TRBJ1-2; D ambiguous. Germline assignment: CDR1 LNHDA and CDR2 SQIVND (reference sequence). CDR3 length equals 15 residues. The covered CDR3 bases are TGTGCCAGTAGTAGCGGGAGATCAGCCAAAAACATC. Its protein is CASSSGRSAKNI. The full CDR3 is CASSSGRSAKNIYTF.

As concerns this clone: An end of the junction does not agree with germline; a read error may underlie this. The CDR3 extends 3 residues past the end of the read, so its final part is completed from the germline J gene. The chain couples TRBV7-9 to TRBJ1-6, with a tentative D call TRBD1 (5 bases). Per germline, CDR1 SEHNR and CDR2 FQNEAQ (reference sequence). This CDR3 has 12 amino acids. CDR3 protein: CAGRRGNSSLHF. The covered CDR3 bases are TGTGCCGGCCGACGGGGGAATTCATCC.

Regarding this clone: The read halts 3 residues ahead of the CDR3 end, with the missing end drawn from the germline J gene. This chain joins TRBV2 and TRBJ2-3; 11 bases map to TRBD1. CDR3 length: 15 amino acids. CDR1 is SNHLY and CDR2 is FYNNEI in the germline V gene. Unmatched junction bases numbered 2, after V lost 2 bases and J lost 4 bases. CDR3 in amino acids: CASSEQGQGADTQYF. The sequenced part of the CDR3 DNA is TGTGCCAGCAGTGAACAGGGACAGGGGGCAGATACG.

For this clone: The identical CDR3 is also encoded by other nucleotide sequences in the sample. The sequenced CDR3 bases are TGCAGCGCCGAGATGCCCTCGGGTGGTGATACG. It encodes CSAEMPSGGDT. The entire CDR3 protein reads CSAEMPSGGDTQYF. V is TRBV29-1 and J is TRBJ2-3; D not certain. The CDR3 extends 3 residues past the end of the read, so its final part is completed from the germline J gene. V lost 7 bases and J 6 bases, leaving 20 bases between the germline ends. The CDR3 sequence is 14 residues long. The germline V gene has CDR1 SQVTM and CDR2 ANQGSEA.

A word on this clone: The read gets to within 3 residues of the CDR3 end, and the germline J gene fills in the rest. The chain recombines TRBV7-2 with TRBJ1-3; no clear D. The CDR3 runs 15 residues. The V and J ends lost 2 bases and 0 bases respectively, with 8 bases between them. Germline assignment: CDR1 SGHTA and CDR2 FQGNSA. The CDR3 bases that were read are TGTGCCAGCAGCTTAAGCCTTTACTCTGGAAACACC. Translated, it gives CASSLSLYSGNT. Given in full, the CDR3 is CASSLSLYSGNTIYF. The full variable domain, rest sourced from reference TRBV7-2 and TRBJ1-3, is GAGVSQSPSNKVTEKGKDVELRCDPISGHTALYWYRQSLGQGLEFLIYFQGNSAPDKSGLPSDRFSAERTGGSVSTLTIQRTQQEDSAVYLCASSLSLYSGNTIYFGEGSWLTVV.

On this clone: The missing CDR3 end, 3 residues past where the read stops, is filled in from the germline J gene. V and J are TRBV5-6 and TRBJ1-2, with D hard to call. Germline values: CDR1 SGHDT, CDR2 YYEEEE. The CDR3 covers 13 residues. CDR3 bases read: TGTGCCAGCAGCTTATTGGTGGTAGGGGGC. Encoded protein: CASSLLVVGG. The entire CDR3 is CASSLLVVGGYTF.

Notes on this clone: From the germline J gene comes the end of the CDR3, since the read stops 3 residues before it. This chain joins TRBV5-1 and TRBJ1-1, with 7 bases aligning to TRBD1. Per germline, CDR1 SGHRS and CDR2 YFSETQ. J was trimmed by 3 bases and V by 1 base; bases with no gene match: 6. This CDR3 region has 15 residues. CDR3 DNA, as far as it was read: TGCGCCAGCAGCTTGCAAGGGGGCGAATACACTGAA. Protein: CASSLQGGEYTE. The entire CDR3 protein reads CASSLQGGEYTEAFF.

CDR3 in amino acids: CASSSGPGYTTQFYEQYF. Incomplete CDR3 DNA: TGTGCCAGTAGTTCCGGGCCGGGGTACACTACCCAATTCTACGAG. The chain links TRBV19 to TRBJ2-7; perhaps TRBD2 as D (5 bases). From the germline J gene comes the end of the CDR3, since the read stops 3 residues before it. Trimming cost V 5 bases and J 3 bases, with 26 bases left between them. The CDR3 extends over 18 amino acids. Germline V gene lookup returns CDR1 LNHDA and CDR2 SQIVND (reference sequence).

Turning to this clone: The read is 3 residues too short to cover the CDR3 end, so that end is filled in from the germline J gene. The chain has TRBV6-2 or TRBV6-3 and TRBJ2-7, with D maybe TRBD1 (6 bases). V lost 6 bases and J 4 bases, leaving 16 bases between the germline ends. Germline CDR1 and CDR2: MNHEY and SVGEGT. The CDR3 loop spans 14 amino acids. CDR3 amino acids: CASRGMDRMYEQYF. The covered CDR3 bases are TGTGCCAGCAGGGGTATGGACAGAATGTACGAG.

As concerns this clone: The read terminates 3 residues before the CDR3 end, so the remaining end is supplied by the germline J gene. This sequence joins TRBV2 and TRBJ1-2; TRBD1 matches at 10 bases. Germline V gives CDR1 SNHLY, CDR2 FYNNEI. The V and J ends lost 0 bases and 0 bases, in that order; junction bases with no gene match: 4. The CDR3 has 17 residues. The CDR3 protein is CASSEARGTGANYGYTF. The sequenced CDR3 bases are TGTGCCAGCAGTGAAGCGCGGGGGACAGGGGCTAACTATGGC.

Remarks on this clone: The sequenced fragment ends 3 residues before the CDR3 boundary, so the rest is inferred from the germline J gene. The chain has TRBV5-6 and TRBJ1-5; D not resolved. Per the germline V gene, CDR1 is SGHDT and CDR2 is YYEEEE. V was shortened by 2 bases and J by 0 bases, with 9 bases between the two germline ends. The CDR3 spans 15 residues. CDR3 bases read: TGTGCCAGCAGCTTACCAGGCCATAGCAATCAGCCC. This sequence encodes CASSLPGHSNQP. The whole CDR3 reads CASSLPGHSNQPQHF.

A note on this clone: The read falls 3 residues short of the CDR3 end, and the missing part is taken from the germline J gene. J is TRBJ2-7 and V is TRBV20-1, with 10 positions matching TRBD1. Trimming removed 5 bases from V and 4 bases from J; junction bases left unmatched: 14. Germline loops: CDR1 DFQATT, CDR2 SNEGSKA (reference sequence). The CDR3 has 16 amino acids. CDR3 bases read: TGCAGTGCTTCGAAGAGACGGGACAGGGGTTTTTACGAG. Encoded protein: CSASKRRDRGFYE. The full CDR3 protein is CSASKRRDRGFYEQYF.

With regard to this clone: The read is 3 residues too short to cover the CDR3 end, so that end is filled in from the germline J gene. This chain uses TRBV20-1 with TRBJ2-7, with D uncertain. Germline V lookup: CDR1 DFQATT, CDR2 SNEGSKA (reference sequence). The CDR3 has 13 amino acids. Trimming cost V 6 bases and J 4 bases, with 16 bases left between them. CDR3 in amino acids: CSAAPPGLYEQYF. The DNA read from the CDR3 is TGCAGTGCCGCCCCCCCGGGTCTGTACGAG.